The table lists the clone carrying this T cell receptor (beta chain) with a count of one. The sample is drawn from a study of blood T cell repertoires in COVID-19. Whole-study context: Nucleic acid was either cDNA or gDNA, and it came from T cells, B-cell-depleted T cells, or PBMCs.

CDR1 is SGHRS and CDR2 is YFSETQ in the germline V gene. V dropped 4 bases and J dropped 13; count of bases not matched to a gene: 8. The CDR3 sequence is 12 residues long. Some clones are missing from TCRdb's copy, which holds only in-frame ones; the method was immunoSEQ multiplex PCR. Of about 65,000 clones in the sample, around nine tenths were seen once. The rearrangement links TRBV5-1 to TRBJ1-2, with 9 bases identical to TRBD1. The sequenced material came from peripheral blood. The receptor was derived from a man aged 55 to 70 with acute or convalescent COVID-19. The CDR3 bases are TGCGCCAGCAGCCCCGACAGGGGACAGGGCACCTTC. It codes for CASSPDRGQGTF.